The entry below describes one TCR beta chain. No antigen is known for it. Germline lookup yields CDR1 MNHEY and CDR2 SVGAGI. CDR3 length: 13 residues. Losses at the gene ends were 8 bases for V and 4 bases for J; bases not matched to a gene: 7. The assay was immunoSEQ multiplex PCR, and TCRdb's table has in-frame clones only and misses some. The repertoire holds 84,000 or so clones, 88% seen once, with about 5% in the top ten. This record belongs to a study of T cell responses to AZD1222 COVID-19 vaccine. Whole-study results and caveats: Among vaccine-associated CD4 TCRs, coverage spanned spike, with dominance at 160-218 and 743-854. Possibly, clonal diversity was underestimated; donors were largely white British and included more females.

Sequences were derived from peripheral blood, sampled on day 0 of MenACWY control vaccination. This TCR came from an adult in good health. This rearrangement joins TRBV6-5 to TRBJ1-2, with 7 bases that match TRBD1. CDR3 DNA sequence: TGTGCCAGCGGGGCCGGGACAGCCTATGGCTACACCTTC. This translates into CASGAGTAYGYTF.